These 11 T cell receptor beta chains were all obtained from the same sample, sequenced in a study of regulatory T cells in long-lasting Graves disease. As for time point: newly diagnosed GD, antithyroid drugs for less than 3 months. Construction of the TCR library relied on RNA isolated from PBMCs. Construction of the TCR beta libraries employed iRepertoire HTBI primers in conjunction with Arm-PCR of CDR3 regions. TCRdb re-derived calls from the multiplex PCR reads in MiXCR, one entry per CDR3 protein. The table records approximately 460,000 distinct CDR3 sequences, over 15% of them present only once. Separately, the same data were catalogued under a study of T cells in Graves' hyperthyroidism and ophthalmopathy.

Sequencing used peripheral blood mononuclear cells (PBMCs), obtained at new diagnosis, from a patient treated with antithyroid drugs. Source of these receptors: a woman aged 25 to 39 with Graves disease.

CDR3 region: CASSFSGTSGRSYYNEQFF. The CDR3 region has the DNA TGTGCCAGCAGTTTCTCCGGGACTAGCGGGAGGAGTTACTACAATGAGCAGTTCTTC. This sequence joins TRBV28 and TRBJ2-1; 15 positions match TRBD2. Germline trimming cut 3 bases from V and 3 bases from J; bases unmatched to any gene: 9. Germline V gene lookup returns CDR1 MDHEN and CDR2 SYDVKM. The CDR3 runs to 19 residues.

With respect to this clonotype: This may stem from a read error, because a much larger clone lies one nucleotide away. This chain uses TRBV7-8 with TRBJ2-7; possibly TRBD2 for D (6 bases). CDR3 length: 15 amino acids. Germline V lookup: CDR1 SGHVS, CDR2 FQNEAQ. The DNA for the CDR3 is TGTGCCAGCAGCTTACCCCTCGGGAGCAGCTACGAGCAGTGCTTC. Protein sequence: CASSLPLGSSYEQCF.

This clonotype was picked up many times. This rearrangement joins TRBV20-1 to TRBJ2-2; TRBD1 is a possible D gene (6 bases). CDR3 size: 12 residues. With 8 bases removed from V and 4 bases from J, the gap between germline ends came to 11 bases. CDR1 is DFQATT, CDR2 SNEGSKA, per germline (reference sequence). CDR3 DNA sequence: TGCAGTTCCGGGACAAGCACCGGGGAGCTGTTTTTT. Its translation is CSSGTSTGELFF.

The rearrangement joins TRBV9 to TRBJ2-3; either TRBD1 or TRBD2 may supply D (5 bases each). The CDR3 loop spans 16 amino acids. Germline CDR1 and CDR2: SGDLS and YYNGEE. V lost 0 bases and J 4 bases, leaving 15 bases between the germline ends. CDR3 loop: CASSVERGGRADTQYF. Written as DNA, the CDR3 is TGTGCCAGCAGCGTAGAGAGGGGCGGGCGTGCAGATACGCAGTATTTT.

The chain is built from TRBV4-2 and TRBJ2-1; maybe TRBD1 (6 bases). With 4 bases removed from V and 8 bases from J, the gap between germline ends came to 15 bases. Germline-derived CDR1 and CDR2 are LGHNA and YNFKEQ. The CDR3 is 14 residues long. CDR3 coding DNA: TGTGCCAGCAGCCTCTTGAGAAAGGGGGATGAGCAGTTCTTC. Protein: CASSLLRKGDEQFF.

The chain links TRBV7-2 to TRBJ1-1; D remains unclear. CDR1 is SGHTA and CDR2 is FQGNSA in the germline V gene. The CDR3 has 14 amino acids. V dropped 2 bases and J dropped 10 bases, with 17 bases sitting between them. In nucleotides, the CDR3 is TGTGCCAGCAGCTTACGGGCCAGACTTCTACTAGCTTTCTTT. This sequence encodes CASSLRARLLLAFF.

This clonotype was counted many times. This chain joins TRBV10-1 and TRBJ2-1, with 9 nucleotides matching TRBD1. Germline CDR1 and CDR2: WNHNN and SYGVQD (reference sequence). Germline trimming cut 6 bases from V and 8 bases from J; bases unmatched to any gene: 5. The CDR3 contains 13 residues. CDR3 in amino acids: CASRETGGDEQFF. The CDR3, as DNA: TGCGCCAGCAGGGAAACAGGGGGCGATGAGCAGTTCTTC.

This clonotype was detected a few times. The gene calls are TRBV30 and TRBJ1-4; D call uncertain. The germline gives CDR1 GTSNPN, CDR2 SVGIG (reference sequence). The length of the CDR3 is 14 residues. Trimming left V 2 bases short and J 8 bases short, with 15 bases between. In DNA form, the CDR3 reads TGTGCCTGGAGTCGACGTCAGATCTTAGAAAAACTGTTTTTT. Translating gives CAWSRRQILEKLFF.

The chain recombines TRBV11-2 with TRBJ2-7, with 7 nucleotides matching TRBD1. The CDR3 runs to 15 residues. CDR1 is SGHAT, CDR2 FQNNGV, per germline. Losses at the gene ends were 6 bases for V and 0 bases for J; bases not matched to a gene: 8. The CDR3 nucleotides are TGTGCCAGCAGGTCCGTCCGGGACAGCTCCTACGAGCAGTACTTC. Translation: CASRSVRDSSYEQYF.

At least ten counts were recorded for this clonotype. The chain carries TRBV6-1 and TRBJ2-3; D uncertain. Germline V gene data show CDR1 as MNHNS and CDR2 as SASEGT. The ends were cut back, 7 bases at V and 0 bases at J, with 14 bases in the middle. The CDR3 has 15 residues. Here the CDR3 reads CASNERPSSTDTQYF. The CDR3 region has the DNA TGTGCCAGCAACGAAAGACCCTCTAGCACAGATACGCAGTATTTT.

The sample holds many counts of this clonotype. V usage is TRBV24-1 and J usage is TRBJ1-5, with D uncertain. This CDR3 comprises 11 residues. V dropped 2 bases and J dropped 9 bases, with 4 bases sitting between them. Germline CDR1 and CDR2: KGHDR and SFDVKD. In DNA, the CDR3 is TGTGCCACCAGTGATTCGGGGCCCCAGCATTTT. This sequence encodes CATSDSGPQHF.